This passage covers 8 T cell receptor beta chains from one sample sequenced in a study of PD-1 blockade in classical Hodgkin lymphoma. The method was immunoSEQ multiplex PCR; TCRdb's version includes in-frame clones alone and lacks a portion of them. This table holds some 84,000 clones, about nine tenths found once. There was relapse after autologous stem cell transplantation in every patient, and there was variation in brentuximab vedotin exposure. Here the sequenced sample was peripheral blood mononuclear cells (PBMCs), taken at baseline. The receptors derive from a human donor with classical Hodgkin lymphoma.

The V gene is TRBV7-9, the J gene TRBJ1-2, with unresolved D. The CDR3 is made up of 16 amino acids. Looked up from germline, CDR1 is SEHNR and CDR2 is FQNEAQ (reference sequence). V shed 1 base and J shed 2 bases, with 14 bases lying between them. The CDR3 nucleotides are TGTGCCAGCAGCTTAGAGGAGGGTTTATCGAACTATGGCTACACCTTC. Translated, it gives CASSLEEGLSNYGYTF.

The V and J genes are TRBV5-1 and TRBJ1-5; no reliable D call. The CDR3 spans 17 residues. The V end was cut by 2 bases, the J end by 3 bases, with 18 bases between. Germline V gives CDR1 SGHRS, CDR2 YFSETQ. In DNA, the CDR3 is TGCGCCAGCAGCTTCTTACCTGTCGGGGTACTCAATCAGCCCCAGCATTTT. This translates into CASSFLPVGVLNQPQHF.

The V and J genes are TRBV19 and TRBJ2-3; 11 positions agree with TRBD2. With V trimmed by 7 bases and J by 0 bases, 9 bases remained unmatched. This CDR3 has 17 residues. Looked up from germline, CDR1 is LNHDA and CDR2 is SQIVND (reference sequence). In nucleotides, the CDR3 is TGTGCCAGTAACCTCGGACTAGCGGGTGGCAGCACAGATACGCAGTATTTT. Translation gives CASNLGLAGGSTDTQYF.

The rearrangement uses TRBV7-9 and TRBJ2-6; TRBD1 aligns across 7 bases. Trimming at V came to 5 bases and at J to 1 base, leaving 8 bases not matched to a gene. The CDR3 extends over 17 amino acids. Germline CDR1 reads SEHNR; CDR2 reads FQNEAQ (reference sequence). The CDR3 bases are TGTGCCAGCAGCCCCGGGCAGGGGGATTCTGGGGCCAACGTCCTGACTTTC. The encoded protein is CASSPGQGDSGANVLTF.

The chain links TRBV4-1 to TRBJ2-2; 7 bases are shared with TRBD2. The ends lost 5 bases at V and 7 bases at J; junction bases unmatched: 7. Germline CDR1 is MGHRA and CDR2 is YSYEKL. The CDR3 is made up of 14 amino acids. CDR3 sequence: CASSWTRNSGELFF. In DNA form, the CDR3 reads TGCGCCAGCAGCTGGACTAGGAATAGCGGGGAGCTGTTTTTT.

V gene TRBV19 combines with J gene TRBJ2-2; 8 bases map to TRBD2. With 6 bases clipped from V and 7 bases from J, the junction kept 7 bases outside the gene matches. From germline, CDR1 is LNHDA and CDR2 SQIVND (reference sequence). The CDR3 is made up of 14 amino acids. The CDR3 sequence: CASRLREGLGELFF. For the CDR3, the DNA is TGTGCCAGTAGGCTACGGGAGGGCCTCGGGGAGCTGTTTTTT.

The chain joins TRBV30 to TRBJ1-4, with D possibly matching TRBD1 (6 bases). V shed 0 bases and J shed 15 bases, with 17 bases lying between them. This CDR3 contains 13 residues. CDR1 and CDR2 from the germline V gene are GTSNPN and SVGIG (reference sequence). CDR3 loop: CAWSVDWDNELFF. CDR3 sequence (DNA): TGTGCCTGGAGTGTTGACTGGGACAACGAGTTGTTTTTT. Full variable domain (missing parts from reference TRBV30 and TRBJ1-4): SQTIHQWPATLVQPVGSPLSLECTVEGTSNPNLYWYRQAAGRGLQLLFYSVGIGQISSEVPQNLSASRPQDRQFILSSKKLLLSDSGFYLCAWSVDWDNELFFGSGTQLSVL.

This clone came up once. The chain combines TRBV27 with TRBJ2-3, with 9 positions matching TRBD2. The germline gives CDR1 MNHEY, CDR2 SMNVEV (reference sequence). V shed 8 bases, J shed 3 bases, and the junction held 9 bases outside the gene matches. CDR3 length equals 15 residues. CDR3 DNA sequence: TGTGCCAGCCAGATTAGCGGGGGAGGTACAGATACGCAGTATTTT. Its translation: CASQISGGGTDTQYF.